This is a list of T cell receptor beta chains from one sample in a study of CD8+CD57+ T cells in acquired aplastic anemia. TCRdb re-derived calls from the reads in MiXCR, one entry per CDR3 protein. The table includes roughly 240,000 distinct CDR3 sequences, 47% detected once. Sequenced material: sorted CD4+, CD8+, or CD8+CD57+ T cells (not recorded which) from PBMCs. The receptors shown here come from a human donor with aplastic anemia. Both conserved end residues are part of each CDR3. The D gene is left open where the match is weak. Clone size, where shown, is once, few, many, or a class for clones that have expanded.

j_gene,abundance,v_gene,d_gene,CDR3aa,CDR3nt
TRBJ2-3,-,TRBV2,TRBD1,CASSYRDSPTDTQYF,TGTGCCAGCAGTTACCGGGACAGCCCCACAGATACGCAGTATTTT
TRBJ2-7,many,TRBV7-9,TRBD1,CASSLGGQHYEQYF,TGTGCCAGCAGTCTAGGGGGACAGCACTACGAGCAGTACTTC
TRBJ1-6,-,TRBV7-8,-,CASSPPLHF,TGTGCCAGCAGCCCACCCCTCCACTTT
TRBJ2-1,-,TRBV9,-,CASSVSARAYNEQFF,TGTGCCAGCAGCGTATCAGCCCGGGCGTACAATGAGCAGTTCTTC
TRBJ2-7,-,TRBV7-2,TRBD1,CASSPGTGSREQYF,TGTGCCAGCAGCCCCGGGACAGGGAGCAGGGAGCAGTACTTC
TRBJ2-3,-,TRBV2,-,CASSGLLEGTDTQYF,TGTGCCAGCAGTGGATTGCTGGAGGGAACAGATACGCAGTATTTT
TRBJ2-3,-,TRBV14,-,CASSHRQAPGTQYF,TGTGCCAGCAGCCATCGACAGGCCCCGGGTACGCAGTATTTT
TRBJ1-3,-,TRBV7-9,-,CASTPLWGTRGNTIYF,TGTGCCAGCACCCCCTTATGGGGGACAAGAGGAAACACCATATATTTT
TRBJ1-1,many,TRBV7-9,TRBD1,CASSLRTGSGTEAFF,TGTGCCAGCAGCCTACGGACAGGGAGCGGCACTGAAGCTTTCTTT
TRBJ1-5,-,TRBV10-3,-,CAISASVYSNQPQHF,TGTGCCATCAGTGCCTCGGTCTATAGCAATCAGCCCCAGCATTTT
TRBJ1-2,-,TRBV19,-,CASSIAGSYGYTF,TGTGCCAGTAGTATAGCAGGGTCCTATGGCTACACCTTC
TRBJ1-2,many,TRBV5-6,-,CASSPTPMDGYYGYTF,TGTGCCAGCAGCCCCACCCCGATGGACGGATACTATGGCTACACCTTC
TRBJ1-5,many,TRBV6-4,-,CASTSLDNQPQHF,TGTGCCAGCACGAGTCTCGATAATCAGCCCCAGCATTTT
TRBJ1-1,many,TRBV19,-,CASTLWGGRDTEAFF,TGTGCCAGTACTCTCTGGGGGGGGCGCGACACTGAAGCTTTCTTT
TRBJ2-7,-,TRBV10-3,-,CAISEETWTEAEQYF,TGTGCCATCAGTGAGGAGACGTGGACAGAGGCCGAGCAGTACTTC
TRBJ1-5,-,TRBV15,-,CATSPTLEFNQPQHF,TGTGCCACCAGTCCGACCTTAGAGTTCAATCAGCCCCAGCATTTT
TRBJ2-7,many,TRBV7-9,TRBD2,CASSSGTSGEYEQYF,TGTGCCAGCAGCTCAGGGACTAGCGGGGAATACGAGCAGTACTTC
TRBJ1-5,-,TRBV24-1,-,CATSLGGGVQHF,TGTGCCACCAGTTTAGGAGGGGGGGTCCAGCATTTT
TRBJ2-5,few,TRBV10-2,TRBD2,CASSYRGGRVTQYF,TGCGCCAGCAGCTATCGGGGGGGCCGGGTGACCCAGTACTTC
TRBJ1-1,-,TRBV20-1,TRBD1,CSASFGTARGAFF,TGCAGTGCTAGCTTCGGGACAGCCAGGGGAGCTTTCTTT
TRBJ2-5,-,TRBV7-9,-,CASRGEETQYF,TGTGCCAGCCGAGGGGAAGAGACCCAGTACTTC
TRBJ2-7,many,TRBV5-1,-,CASSFTLAGTSSYEQYF,TGCGCCAGCAGCTTTACGCTGGCGGGCACTAGCTCCTACGAGCAGTACTTC
TRBJ2-2,-,TRBV7-3,-,CASSLTRIQGGGELFF,TGTGCCAGCAGCTTAACCCGGATCCAAGGAGGCGGGGAGCTGTTTTTT
TRBJ1-2,-,TRBV11-3,-,CASSFSISYGYTF,TGTGCCAGCAGCTTTTCAATAAGTTATGGCTACACCTTC
TRBJ2-5,many,TRBV7-9,-,CASSAHLGNRETQYF,TGTGCCAGCAGCGCCCATCTAGGGAATCGGGAGACCCAGTACTTC
TRBJ1-2,many,TRBV12-3/TRBV12-4,TRBD1,CASSLNLVGTEDGYTF,TGTGCCAGCAGTTTAAATCTCGTGGGGACAGAGGATGGCTACACCTTC
TRBJ1-1,many,TRBV6-2/TRBV6-3,-,CASTPDVHTEAFF,TGTGCCAGCACCCCCGACGTACACACTGAAGCTTTCTTT
TRBJ1-2,-,TRBV2,-,CASTTAYGYTF,TGTGCCAGCACCACAGCTTATGGCTACACCTTC
TRBJ2-2,many,TRBV6-4,TRBD2,CASSDSLAGHTGELFF,TGTGCCAGCAGTGATAGCCTAGCGGGACACACCGGGGAGCTGTTTTTT
TRBJ1-1,many,TRBV11-3,TRBD1,CASSRTGFGTEAFF,TGTGCCAGCAGCCGGACAGGGTTCGGCACTGAAGCTTTCTTT
TRBJ1-1,-,TRBV20-1,TRBD1,CSARDRVGWTEAFF,TGCAGTGCTAGGGACAGGGTAGGATGGACTGAAGCTTTCTTT
TRBJ2-3,-,TRBV2,TRBD2,CASSAGTRRTDTQYF,TGTGCCAGCAGCGCCGGGACTAGGCGTACAGATACGCAGTATTTT
TRBJ2-7,many,TRBV7-9,TRBD2,CASSWRGLAEPYEQYF,TGTGCCAGCAGCTGGCGAGGACTAGCGGAACCCTACGAGCAGTACTTC
TRBJ2-7,-,TRBV15,TRBD2,CATSRGEGSYEQYF,TGTGCCACCAGCAGAGGGGAGGGCTCCTACGAGCAGTACTTC
TRBJ2-1,-,TRBV2,TRBD2,CASSEGTSGRYTGELFF,TGTGCCAGCAGTGAAGGGACTAGCGGGAGATACACCGGGGAGCTGTTCTTC
TRBJ1-1,many,TRBV6-1,TRBD1,CASSDSVTGETEAFF,TGTGCCAGCAGTGACTCTGTGACAGGGGAAACTGAAGCTTTCTTT
TRBJ1-1,few,TRBV30,-,CAWSVPRSKAFF,TGTGCCTGGAGTGTACCCAGGAGTAAAGCTTTCTTT
TRBJ2-7,many,TRBV4-3,-,CASSQDDRFYEQYF,TGCGCCAGCAGCCAAGATGACAGGTTCTACGAGCAGTACTTC
TRBJ2-7,once,TRBV29-1,-,CSVGVYGYEQYF,TGCAGCGTTGGGGTTTACGGATACGAGCAGTACTTC
TRBJ2-7,many,TRBV2,-,CASSYSPIGTGAYEQYF,TGTGCCAGCAGTTACTCCCCCATTGGGACTGGCGCCTACGAGCAGTACTTC
TRBJ2-3,many,TRBV5-1,-,CASSLAVATDTQYF,TGCGCCAGCAGCTTGGCAGTTGCCACAGATACGCAGTATTTT
TRBJ1-2,-,TRBV2,-,CAITRDAARYGYTF,TGTGCCATCACACGGGACGCCGCTCGGTATGGCTACACCTTC